One and the same sample provided the 17 T cell receptor beta chains below, sequenced in a study of T-cell memory formation after mild COVID-19. MiXCR was run by TCRdb on the 5' RACE reads, yielding one entry per CDR3 protein. The data contain 280,000 or so distinct CDR3 sequences, roughly 8.2% of them singletons. Sequencing was performed on PBMCs or a T cell subset sorted from them (not recorded which). The receptors stem from a young man who had mild COVID-19 (a few samples of this study predate the infection). Cell type and time point are not known.

In DNA form, the CDR3 reads TGTGCCAGCAGTCCCGGTGCATGGTATGGCTACACCTTC. Its translation is CASSPGAWYGYTF. V is TRBV12-3 or TRBV12-4 and J is TRBJ1-2; D call uncertain. The CDR3 length is 13 residues. V lost 5 bases to trimming and J lost 5 bases, with 12 bases between them.

This clonotype has a handful of counts. J is TRBJ1-2 and V is TRBV12-3 or TRBV12-4; no clear D. Trimming pared 4 bases from V and 8 bases from J, leaving 8 bases between. The CDR3 consists of 11 residues. CDR3 protein: CASSSLYGYTF. The CDR3 DNA follows: TGTGCCAGCAGTTCCTTATACGGCTACACCTTC.

In DNA form, the CDR3 reads TGCAGCGTTGAGGGGGTGGCGGGGATGAACACTGAAGCTTTCTTT. It specifies CSVEGVAGMNTEAFF. The chain recombines TRBV29-1 with TRBJ1-1, with D perhaps TRBD1 (5 bases). Germline CDR1 reads SQVTM; CDR2 reads ANQGSEA. V lost 3 bases and J 0 bases, leaving 14 bases between the germline ends. This CDR3 region has 15 residues.

This clonotype has just a few counts. CDR3 bases: TGCGCCAGCAGCCAAGTAGCCTCGAACACCGGGGAGCTGTTTTTT. Its translation is CASSQVASNTGELFF. The genes are TRBV4-1 and TRBJ2-2; D not resolved. Trimming removed 1 base from V and 0 bases from J, with 6 bases in between. Germline-derived CDR1 and CDR2 are MGHRA and YSYEKL. The CDR3 runs 15 residues.

The genes are TRBV13 and TRBJ1-2; TRBD1 matches 7 bases. CDR3 length: 13 residues. V lost 5 bases, J lost 6 bases, and 6 bases stayed unmatched. From germline, CDR1 is PRHDT and CDR2 FYEKMQ (reference sequence). The CDR3 protein is CASSGTGADGYTF. The CDR3 DNA is TGTGCCAGCAGCGGCACAGGGGCGGATGGCTACACCTTC.

This clonotype was observed a handful of times. The rearrangement links TRBV4-1 to TRBJ2-2; D unresolved. Germline loops: CDR1 MGHRA, CDR2 YSYEKL. V was trimmed by 2 bases and J by 4 bases, leaving 5 bases between them. The length of the CDR3 is 13 residues. DNA for the CDR3: TGCGCCAGCAGCCAAAGTGGCACCGGGGAGCTGTTTTTT. Its translation is CASSQSGTGELFF.

This clonotype was found many times. The chain has TRBV4-3 and TRBJ1-2; D is perhaps TRBD1 (6 bases). Germline CDR1 reads LGHNA; CDR2 reads YSLEER. V lost 2 bases and J 1 base, leaving 14 bases between the germline ends. The CDR3 has 16 amino acids. The CDR3 is CASSQSQGPVNYGYTF. The CDR3 DNA sequence: TGCGCCAGCAGCCAATCCCAGGGGCCCGTTAACTATGGCTACACCTTC.

This clonotype was seen ten or more times. The J gene is TRBJ2-1, the V gene TRBV11-2; D is tentatively TRBD1 or TRBD2 (6 bases each). The CDR3 has 15 residues. Between the trimmed V and J ends, which lost 4 bases and 4 bases, there was a span of 14 bases. The V gene's germline CDR1 is SGHAT and CDR2 FQNNGV. CDR3 region: CASSWIRGRYNEQFF. CDR3 coding DNA: TGTGCCAGCAGCTGGATAAGGGGGAGGTACAATGAGCAGTTCTTC.

There are a few counts of this clonotype. This sequence joins TRBV30 and TRBJ1-3; unclear D gene. This CDR3 is built from 13 residues. CDR1 is GTSNPN, CDR2 SVGIG, per germline (reference sequence). Trimming left V 5 bases short and J 0 bases short, with 8 bases between. The CDR3 sequence is CAWFRTSGNTIYF. CDR3 coding DNA: TGTGCCTGGTTTCGGACCTCTGGAAACACCATATATTTT.

This clonotype was detected ten times or more. This rearrangement joins TRBV6-5 to TRBJ2-2, with D possibly being TRBD2 (5 bases). CDR1 is MNHEY, CDR2 SVGAGI, per germline. V was clipped by 5 bases and J by 2 bases, with 15 bases between them. CDR3 length: 16 amino acids. The CDR3, as DNA: TGTGCCAGCAGTCCACGGGGAAAGATTAACACCGGGGAGCTGTTTTTT. Translation gives CASSPRGKINTGELFF.

This clonotype turned up a few times. The chain has TRBV7-2 and TRBJ1-4, with a tentative D call TRBD1 (6 bases). The V gene's germline CDR1 is SGHTA and CDR2 FQGNSA. Trimming pared 2 bases from V and 8 bases from J, leaving 9 bases between. The CDR3 runs 13 residues. The CDR3 bases are TGTGCCAGCAGCTTACAGGGGTGGGAAAAACTGTTTTTT. Its protein product is CASSLQGWEKLFF.

Many counts were recorded for this clonotype. V and J are TRBV12-3 or TRBV12-4 and TRBJ2-1; 12 nucleotides line up with TRBD2. This CDR3 contains 19 residues. Trimming at V came to 3 bases and at J to 1 base, leaving 10 bases not matched to a gene. The CDR3 is CASSFASGGVYYSYNEQFF. The CDR3, as DNA: TGTGCCAGCAGTTTCGCTAGCGGGGGGGTATATTATTCCTACAATGAGCAGTTCTTC.

The V call is TRBV14, the J call TRBJ1-2; 8 nucleotides align to TRBD1. This CDR3 is built from 15 residues. Per the germline V gene, CDR1 is SGHDN and CDR2 is FVKESK. Trimming at V came to 2 bases and at J to 10 bases, leaving 12 bases not matched to a gene. This CDR3 is CASSQPQGAIGDYTF. CDR3 sequence (DNA): TGTGCCAGCAGCCAACCTCAGGGGGCAATCGGTGACTACACCTTC.

This clonotype has just a few counts. V usage is TRBV4-3 and J usage is TRBJ1-1; D might be TRBD1 (5 bases). CDR1 LGHNA and CDR2 YSLEER come from the germline V gene. CDR3 length: 16 amino acids. V shed 0 bases and J shed 3 bases, with 14 bases lying between them. The CDR3 sequence: CASSQERFREYTEAFF. In DNA form, the CDR3 reads TGCGCCAGCAGCCAAGAAAGGTTCAGGGAGTACACTGAAGCTTTCTTT.

The gene calls are TRBV6-1 and TRBJ1-2, with 9 bases identical to TRBD1. V lost 6 bases to trimming and J lost 3 bases; unmatched junction nucleotides: 8. Germline CDR1 is MNHNS and CDR2 is SASEGT. This CDR3 is 15 amino acids long. DNA of the CDR3: TGTGCCAGCAGACCGGGACAGGGTAACGACTATGGCTACACCTTC. Amino acid sequence: CASRPGQGNDYGYTF.

The chain carries TRBV20-1 and TRBJ2-5; the D is unclear. The CDR3 is 13 amino acids. The V gene's germline CDR1 is DFQATT and CDR2 SNEGSKA (reference sequence). V was trimmed by 3 bases and J by 0 bases, leaving 8 bases between them. CDR3 in DNA: TGCAGTGCTAGGTTAGGGAACCAAGAGACCCAGTACTTC. This translates into CSARLGNQETQYF.

In its sample, this clonotype was seen many times. This sequence joins TRBV12-3 or TRBV12-4 and TRBJ2-2; 8 nucleotides align to TRBD1. CDR3 size: 16 residues. Trimming at V came to 5 bases and at J to 3 bases, leaving 8 bases not matched to a gene. The CDR3 nucleotides are TGTGCCAGCAGTCCCGCAGGGGGCAGGGACACCGGGGAGCTGTTTTTT. Translated: CASSPAGGRDTGELFF.